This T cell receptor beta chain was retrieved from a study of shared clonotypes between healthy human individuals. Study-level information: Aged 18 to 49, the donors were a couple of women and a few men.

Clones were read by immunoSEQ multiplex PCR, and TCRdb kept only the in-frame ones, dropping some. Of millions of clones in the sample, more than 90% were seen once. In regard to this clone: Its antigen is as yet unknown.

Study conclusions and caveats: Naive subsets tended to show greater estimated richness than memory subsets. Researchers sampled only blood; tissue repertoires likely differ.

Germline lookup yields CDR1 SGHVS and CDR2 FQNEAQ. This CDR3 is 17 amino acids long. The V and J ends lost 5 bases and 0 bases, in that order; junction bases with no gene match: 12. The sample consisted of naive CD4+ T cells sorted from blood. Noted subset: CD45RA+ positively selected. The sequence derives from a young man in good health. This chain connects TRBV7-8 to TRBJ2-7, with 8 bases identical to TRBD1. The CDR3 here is CASSPLGGQVSSYEQYF. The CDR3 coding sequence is TGTGCCAGCAGCCCCCTTGGGGGACAGGTTAGCTCCTACGAGCAGTACTTC.